These 13 T cell receptor beta chains share one sample of origin, sequenced in a study of PD-L1 blockade in urothelial cancer (dated by TCRdb to 2016 to 2017). Receptors were amplified or captured by the immunoSEQ multiplex PCR assay. This is the immuneACCESS table as TCRdb keeps it, with only in-frame sequences that have V and J called. A part of the clones is gone; compared with another copy, unresolved V genes explain less than half, and the rest is unexplained. The sample table holds 55,000 to 85,000 clones, of which roughly nine tenths were seen once. Together, the top ten hold less than 3.5% of the sample. The source material was PBMCs, sampled around atezolizumab (anti-PD-L1) treatment. These receptors originate from a man in his 60s with urothelial cancer.

The CDR3 spells CASSLRWGENTEAFF. The CDR3 DNA sequence: TGCGCCAGCAGCTTAAGGTGGGGGGAGAACACTGAAGCTTTCTTT. This sequence joins TRBV4-1 and TRBJ1-1; D possibly corresponds to TRBD1 (5 bases). Trimming cost V 5 bases and J 1 base, with 14 bases left between them. The CDR3 covers 15 residues. The germline V gene has CDR1 MGHRA and CDR2 YSYEKL.

This chain joins TRBV10-1 and TRBJ2-5; D is unclear. The germline CDR1 and CDR2 sequences are WNHNN and SYGVQD (reference sequence). V lost 5 bases to trimming and J lost 5 bases, with 12 bases between them. The CDR3 spans 13 residues. The CDR3 region has the DNA TGCGCCAGCAGTCCCCGGGTTGACGAGACCCAGTACTTC. It encodes CASSPRVDETQYF.

This chain connects TRBV2 to TRBJ2-1, with TRBD2 identical over 10 bases. The V gene end was trimmed by 5 bases and the J gene end by 3 bases; junction bases not matched to a gene: 4. The CDR3 is 15 amino acids. CDR1 is SNHLY, CDR2 FYNNEI, per germline. The CDR3: CASSRAGGGYNEQFF. For the CDR3, the DNA is TGTGCCAGCAGTCGAGCGGGAGGGGGCTACAATGAGCAGTTCTTC.

The chain links TRBV11-2 to TRBJ2-7; 9 bases map to TRBD2. The germline gives CDR1 SGHAT, CDR2 FQNNGV. This CDR3 has 16 amino acids. The junction had 11 bases not matched to a gene; V was cut back by 4 bases and J by 4 bases. CDR3: CASSSPSLSGGYEQYF. CDR3 DNA: TGTGCCAGCAGCTCCCCTTCACTTAGCGGGGGATACGAGCAGTACTTC.

The chain is built from TRBV5-1 and TRBJ1-1; tentative D call: TRBD1 (5 bases). Deletions cut 3 bases from V and 5 bases from J, with 14 bases between. This CDR3 is 14 amino acids long. From germline, CDR1 is SGHRS and CDR2 YFSETQ. The CDR3 DNA is TGCGCCAGCAGCTCCCGGACTGGGGGGACTGAAGCTTTCTTT. Its protein product is CASSSRTGGTEAFF.

The chain links TRBV6-5 to TRBJ1-5, with TRBD1 matching 9 bases. Looked up from germline, CDR1 is MNHEY and CDR2 is SVGAGI. The junction had 4 bases not matched to a gene; V was cut back by 0 bases and J by 7 bases. The CDR3 extends over 15 amino acids. This CDR3 reads CASSYSTGGDQPQHF. The CDR3 bases are TGTGCCAGCAGTTACTCGACAGGGGGAGACCAGCCCCAGCATTTT.

The V call is TRBV5-1, the J call TRBJ2-2, with 12 bases that match TRBD2. The V and J ends lost 2 bases and 5 bases, in that order; junction bases with no gene match: 7. The CDR3 has 17 amino acids. CDR1 is SGHRS, CDR2 YFSETQ, per germline. The DNA for the CDR3 is TGCGCCAGCAGCTTATCTAGCGGGGGGGCCGGAACCGGGGAGCTGTTTTTT. Protein product: CASSLSSGGAGTGELFF.

The V call is TRBV5-1, the J call TRBJ1-2, with a possible D match to TRBD1 (6 bases). The CDR3 covers 12 residues. V was cut by 3 bases and J by 8 bases, with 11 bases left in between. Germline V gene lookup returns CDR1 SGHRS and CDR2 YFSETQ. CDR3: CASSSGERGYTF. The CDR3 region has the DNA TGCGCCAGCAGCTCAGGGGAAAGGGGCTACACCTTC.

The V and J genes are TRBV19 and TRBJ1-5; a possible D gene is TRBD1 (5 bases). CDR1 and CDR2 from the germline V gene are LNHDA and SQIVND (reference sequence). The CDR3 contains 14 residues. Trimming cost V 5 bases and J 1 base, with 9 bases left between them. The CDR3 DNA follows: TGTGCCAGTAGTGCAGGGATCAGCAATCAGCCCCAGCATTTT. Its protein is CASSAGISNQPQHF.

The chain recombines TRBV18 with TRBJ2-5, with no clear D. CDR3 size: 12 residues. Trimming took off 3 bases at V and 4 bases at J, with 6 bases between the two ends. CDR1 and CDR2 (germline): KGHSH, LQKENI. The CDR3 reads CASSPYGETQYF. The CDR3 nucleotides are TGTGCCAGCTCACCCTACGGAGAGACCCAGTACTTC.

The V gene is TRBV7-8, the J gene TRBJ1-5; 8 bases line up with TRBD1. CDR3 size: 16 residues. Germline V gives CDR1 SGHVS, CDR2 FQNEAQ. The V gene end was trimmed by 0 bases and the J gene end by 6 bases; junction bases not matched to a gene: 7. CDR3 in DNA: TGTGCCAGCAGCTTAGCCCTAGGGGGGACAGGTCAGCCCCAGCATTTT. Its protein product is CASSLALGGTGQPQHF.

The chain has TRBV5-4 and TRBJ1-1; 8 bases agree with TRBD1. The germline V gene has CDR1 SGHNT and CDR2 YYREEE (reference sequence). CDR3 size: 14 residues. Germline trimming cut 4 bases from V and 3 bases from J; bases unmatched to any gene: 5. The CDR3 is CASSPPDRDTEAFF. For the CDR3, the DNA is TGTGCCAGCAGCCCCCCGGACAGGGACACTGAAGCTTTCTTT.

The rearrangement uses TRBV6-1 and TRBJ2-7; 10 nucleotides align to TRBD2. With 3 bases clipped from V and 4 bases from J, the junction kept 9 bases outside the gene matches. CDR1 MNHNS and CDR2 SASEGT come from the germline V gene. The CDR3 contains 16 residues. This CDR3 reads CASSEVPAGGPYEQYF. The CDR3 bases are TGTGCCAGCAGTGAGGTACCAGCGGGGGGGCCTTACGAGCAGTACTTC.